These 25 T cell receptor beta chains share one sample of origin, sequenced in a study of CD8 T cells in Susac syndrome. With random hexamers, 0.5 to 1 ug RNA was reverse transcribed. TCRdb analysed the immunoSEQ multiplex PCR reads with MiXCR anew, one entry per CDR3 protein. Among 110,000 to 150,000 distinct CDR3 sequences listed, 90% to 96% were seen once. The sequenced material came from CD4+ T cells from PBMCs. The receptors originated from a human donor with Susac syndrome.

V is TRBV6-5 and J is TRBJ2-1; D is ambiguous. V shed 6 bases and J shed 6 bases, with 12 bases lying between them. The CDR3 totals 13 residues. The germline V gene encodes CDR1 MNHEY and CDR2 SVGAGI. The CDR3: CASSRGKVNEQFF. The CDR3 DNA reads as TGTGCCAGCAGCCGAGGTAAAGTCAATGAGCAGTTCTTC.

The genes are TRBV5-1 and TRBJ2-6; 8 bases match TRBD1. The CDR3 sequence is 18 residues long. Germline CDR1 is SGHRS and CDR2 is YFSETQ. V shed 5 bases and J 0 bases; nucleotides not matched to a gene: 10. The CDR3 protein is CASSEPGQAYSGANVLTF. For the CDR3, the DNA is TGCGCCAGCAGTGAGCCGGGACAGGCGTACTCTGGGGCCAACGTCCTGACTTTC.

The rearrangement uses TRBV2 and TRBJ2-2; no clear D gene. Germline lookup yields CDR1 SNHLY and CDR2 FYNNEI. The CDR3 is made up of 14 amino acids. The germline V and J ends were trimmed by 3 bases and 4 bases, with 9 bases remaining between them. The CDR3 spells CASSEDHPTGELFF. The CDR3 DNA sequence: TGTGCCAGCAGTGAGGATCACCCCACCGGGGAGCTGTTTTTT.

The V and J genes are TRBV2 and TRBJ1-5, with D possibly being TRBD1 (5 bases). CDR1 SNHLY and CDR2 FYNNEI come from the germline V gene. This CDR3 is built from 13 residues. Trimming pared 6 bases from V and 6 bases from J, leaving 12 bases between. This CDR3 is CASRGGPGQPQHF. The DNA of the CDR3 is TGTGCCAGCAGGGGGGGTCCTGGTCAGCCCCAGCATTTT.

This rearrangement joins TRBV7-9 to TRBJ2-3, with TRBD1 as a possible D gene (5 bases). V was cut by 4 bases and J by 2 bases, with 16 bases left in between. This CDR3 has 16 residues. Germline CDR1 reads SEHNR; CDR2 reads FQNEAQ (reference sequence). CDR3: CASSSRQGILTDTQYF. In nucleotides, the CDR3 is TGTGCCAGCAGCTCTCGCCAGGGAATCCTCACAGATACGCAGTATTTT.

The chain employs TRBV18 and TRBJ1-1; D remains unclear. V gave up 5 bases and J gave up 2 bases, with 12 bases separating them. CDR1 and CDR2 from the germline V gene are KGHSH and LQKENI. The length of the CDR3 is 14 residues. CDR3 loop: CASSSSGRNTEAFF. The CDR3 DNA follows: TGTGCCAGCTCATCGTCGGGCCGAAACACTGAAGCTTTCTTT.

This CDR3 reads CSVEDRNQNTEAFF. In nucleotides, the CDR3 is TGCAGCGTTGAAGATCGAAACCAGAACACTGAAGCTTTCTTT. The chain combines TRBV29-1 with TRBJ1-1; no firm D call. Trimming took 0 bases from V and 1 from J, leaving 9 bases between them. This CDR3 region has 14 residues. Germline lookup yields CDR1 SQVTM and CDR2 ANQGSEA. Filled out from reference TRBV29-1 and TRBJ1-1, the complete variable domain reads SAVISQKPSRDICQRGTSLTIQCQVDSQVTMMFWYRQQPGQSLTLIATANQGSEATYESGFVIDKFPISRPNLTFSTLTVSNMSPEDSSIYLCSVEDRNQNTEAFFGQGTRLTVV.

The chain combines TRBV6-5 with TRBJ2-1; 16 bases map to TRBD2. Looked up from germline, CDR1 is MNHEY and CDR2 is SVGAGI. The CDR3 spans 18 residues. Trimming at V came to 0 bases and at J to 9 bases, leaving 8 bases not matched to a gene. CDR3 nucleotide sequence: TGTGCCAGCAGTTACTCGGGGACTAGCGGGAGGGTCCGAGCTGAGCAGTTCTTC. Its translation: CASSYSGTSGRVRAEQFF.

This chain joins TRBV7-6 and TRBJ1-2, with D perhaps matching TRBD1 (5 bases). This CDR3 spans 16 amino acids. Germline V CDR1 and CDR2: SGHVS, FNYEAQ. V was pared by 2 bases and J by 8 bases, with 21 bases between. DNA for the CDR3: TGTGCCAGCAGCTTAAGGCCCACAGGCCCGGCAGTGGGCTACACCTTC. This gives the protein CASSLRPTGPAVGYTF. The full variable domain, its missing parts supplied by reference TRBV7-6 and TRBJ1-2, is GAGVSQSPRYKVTKRGQDVALRCDPISGHVSLYWYRQALGQGPEFLTYFNYEAQQDKSGLPNDRFSAERPEGSISTLTIQRTEQRDSAMYRCASSLRPTGPAVGYTFGSGTRLTVV.

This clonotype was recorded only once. The CDR3 loop is CASSPAGTITSTDTQYF. In DNA, the CDR3 is TGTGCCAGCTCCCCGGCCGGGACAATAACAAGCACAGATACGCAGTATTTT. V is TRBV18 and J is TRBJ2-3; D is possibly TRBD1 (6 bases). Germline V gives CDR1 KGHSH, CDR2 LQKENI. V lost 6 bases and J 0 bases, leaving 19 bases between the germline ends. The CDR3 has 17 residues.

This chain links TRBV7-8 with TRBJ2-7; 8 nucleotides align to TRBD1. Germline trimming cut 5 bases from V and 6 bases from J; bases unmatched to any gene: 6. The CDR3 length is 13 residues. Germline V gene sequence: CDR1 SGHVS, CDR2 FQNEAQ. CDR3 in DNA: TGTGCCAGCAGCGATATAGACAGGGGCGAGCAGTACTTC. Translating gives CASSDIDRGEQYF.

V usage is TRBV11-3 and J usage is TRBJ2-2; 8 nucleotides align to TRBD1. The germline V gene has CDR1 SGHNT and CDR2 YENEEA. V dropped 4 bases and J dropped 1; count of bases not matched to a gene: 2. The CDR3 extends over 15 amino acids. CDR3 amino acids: CASSSGGLNTGELFF. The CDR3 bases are TGTGCCAGCAGCTCAGGGGGCCTGAACACCGGGGAGCTGTTTTTT. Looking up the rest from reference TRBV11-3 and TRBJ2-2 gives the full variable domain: EAGVVQSPRYKIIEKKQPVAFWCNPISGHNTLYWYLQNLGQGPELLIRYENEEAVDDSQLPKDRFSAERLKGVDSTLKIQPAELGDSAVYLCASSSGGLNTGELFFGEGSRLTVL.

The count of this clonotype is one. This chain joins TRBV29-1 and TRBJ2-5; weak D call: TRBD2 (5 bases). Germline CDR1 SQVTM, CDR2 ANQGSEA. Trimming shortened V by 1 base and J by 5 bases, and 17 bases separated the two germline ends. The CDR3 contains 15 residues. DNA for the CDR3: TGCAGCGTTGAAGTTAGTAGGTCCTCGGGGGAGACCCAGTACTTC. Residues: CSVEVSRSSGETQYF.

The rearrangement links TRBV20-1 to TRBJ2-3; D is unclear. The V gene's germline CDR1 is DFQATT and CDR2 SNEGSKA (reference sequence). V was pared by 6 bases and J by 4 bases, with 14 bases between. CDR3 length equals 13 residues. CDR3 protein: CSASRLGADTQYF. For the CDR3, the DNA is TGCAGTGCCAGTCGGCTAGGCGCAGATACGCAGTATTTT.

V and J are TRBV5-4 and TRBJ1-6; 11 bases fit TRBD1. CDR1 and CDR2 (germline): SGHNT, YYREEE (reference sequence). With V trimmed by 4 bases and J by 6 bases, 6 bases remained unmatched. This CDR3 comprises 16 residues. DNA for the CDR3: TGTGCCAGCAGCCCGACGGACAGGGGGCTTAATTCACCCCTCCACTTT. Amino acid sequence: CASSPTDRGLNSPLHF.

The CDR3 loop is CASSQDGYYNEQFF. The CDR3 region has the DNA TGCGCCAGCAGCCAAGATGGTTACTACAATGAGCAGTTCTTC. The gene calls are TRBV4-1 and TRBJ2-1; D not certain. V dropped 0 bases and J dropped 3 bases, with 6 bases sitting between them. Looked up from germline, CDR1 is MGHRA and CDR2 is YSYEKL. The CDR3 spans 14 residues.

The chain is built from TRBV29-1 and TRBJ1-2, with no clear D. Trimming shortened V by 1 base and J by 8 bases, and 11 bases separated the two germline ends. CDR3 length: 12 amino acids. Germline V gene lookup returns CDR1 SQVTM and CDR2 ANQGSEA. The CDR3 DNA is TGCAGCGTTGAAGGCGGGATGTGGGGCTACACCTTC. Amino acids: CSVEGGMWGYTF.

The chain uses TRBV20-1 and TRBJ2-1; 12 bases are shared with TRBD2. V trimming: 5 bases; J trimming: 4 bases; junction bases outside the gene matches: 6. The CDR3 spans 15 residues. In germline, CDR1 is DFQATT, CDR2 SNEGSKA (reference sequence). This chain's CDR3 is CSAGSSGGGYNEQFF. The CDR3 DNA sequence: TGCAGTGCTGGATCTAGCGGGGGGGGATACAATGAGCAGTTCTTC.

In DNA form, the CDR3 reads TGTGCCAGCAGTCCGCACCGGGACTTTAATGAGCAGTTCTTC. Encoded protein: CASSPHRDFNEQFF. The chain is built from TRBV6-2 or TRBV6-3 and TRBJ2-1; perhaps TRBD2 as D (6 bases). Germline V gene sequence: CDR1 MNHEY, CDR2 SVGEGT. This CDR3 has 14 residues. V shed 5 bases and J shed 7 bases, with 15 bases lying between them.

DNA of the CDR3: TGTGCCAGCAGCTTAAGGGCGGATGAAGCTTTCTTT. Amino acids: CASSLRADEAFF. The chain recombines TRBV7-9 with TRBJ1-1, with D uncertain. The CDR3 runs 12 residues. Trimming shortened V by 2 bases and J by 7 bases, and 8 bases separated the two germline ends. CDR1 SEHNR and CDR2 FQNEAQ come from the germline V gene (reference sequence).

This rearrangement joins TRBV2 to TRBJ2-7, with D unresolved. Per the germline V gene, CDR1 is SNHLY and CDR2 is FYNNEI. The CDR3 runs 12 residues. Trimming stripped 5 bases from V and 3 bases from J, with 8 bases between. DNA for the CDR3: TGTGCCAGCAGTCCCCTCAACTACGAGCAGTACTTC. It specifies CASSPLNYEQYF.

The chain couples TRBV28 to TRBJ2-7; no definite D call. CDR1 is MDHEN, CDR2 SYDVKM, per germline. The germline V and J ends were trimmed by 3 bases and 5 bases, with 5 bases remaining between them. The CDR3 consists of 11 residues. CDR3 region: CASSLVHEQYF. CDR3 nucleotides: TGTGCCAGCAGTTTGGTTCACGAGCAGTACTTC.

The DNA for the CDR3 is TGTGCCAGCAGCGGGACATTAAGCAATCAGCCCCAGCATTTT. Amino acids: CASSGTLSNQPQHF. The chain carries TRBV25-1 and TRBJ1-5; D is perhaps TRBD1 (6 bases). CDR1 is MGHDK and CDR2 is SYGVNS in the germline V gene. The CDR3 loop spans 14 amino acids. V lost 6 bases to trimming and J lost 1 base, with 10 bases between them.

CDR3: CASSPGRPSPPYGYTF. For the CDR3, the DNA is TGTGCCAGCAGCCCGGGGCGTCCTTCCCCGCCCTATGGCTACACCTTC. The chain is built from TRBV11-2 and TRBJ1-2, with D tentatively TRBD1 (5 bases). CDR1 SGHAT and CDR2 FQNNGV come from the germline V gene. This CDR3 comprises 16 residues. V lost 5 bases to trimming and J lost 4 bases, with 20 bases between them.

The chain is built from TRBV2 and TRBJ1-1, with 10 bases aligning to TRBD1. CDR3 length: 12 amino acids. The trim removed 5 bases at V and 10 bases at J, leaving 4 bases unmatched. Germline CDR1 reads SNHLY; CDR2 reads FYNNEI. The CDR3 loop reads CASSRQGAAAFF. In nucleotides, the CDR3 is TGTGCCAGCAGTAGACAGGGGGCTGCAGCTTTCTTT.